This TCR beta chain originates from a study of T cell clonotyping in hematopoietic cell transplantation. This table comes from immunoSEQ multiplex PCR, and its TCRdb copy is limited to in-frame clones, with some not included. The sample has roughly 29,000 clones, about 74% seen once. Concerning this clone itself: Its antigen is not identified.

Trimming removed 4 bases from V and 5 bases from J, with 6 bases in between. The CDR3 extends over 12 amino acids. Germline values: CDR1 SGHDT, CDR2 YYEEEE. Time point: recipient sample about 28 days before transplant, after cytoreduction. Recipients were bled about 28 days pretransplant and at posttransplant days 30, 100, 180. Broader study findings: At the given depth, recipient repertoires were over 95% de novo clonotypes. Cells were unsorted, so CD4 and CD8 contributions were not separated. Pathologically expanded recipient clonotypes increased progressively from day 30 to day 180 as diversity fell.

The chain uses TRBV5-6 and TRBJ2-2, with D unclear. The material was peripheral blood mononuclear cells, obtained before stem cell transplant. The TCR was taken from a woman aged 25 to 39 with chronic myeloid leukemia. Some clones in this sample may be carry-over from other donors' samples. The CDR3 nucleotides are TGTGCCAGCAGCAAGTGGACCGGGGAGCTGTTTTTT. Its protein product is CASSKWTGELFF. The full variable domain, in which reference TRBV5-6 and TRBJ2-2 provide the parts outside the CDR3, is DAGVTQSPTHLIKTRGQQVTLRCSPKSGHDTVSWYQQALGQGPQFIFQYYEEEERQRGNFPDRFSGHQFPNYSSELNVNALLLGDSALYLCASSKWTGELFFGEGSRLTVL.